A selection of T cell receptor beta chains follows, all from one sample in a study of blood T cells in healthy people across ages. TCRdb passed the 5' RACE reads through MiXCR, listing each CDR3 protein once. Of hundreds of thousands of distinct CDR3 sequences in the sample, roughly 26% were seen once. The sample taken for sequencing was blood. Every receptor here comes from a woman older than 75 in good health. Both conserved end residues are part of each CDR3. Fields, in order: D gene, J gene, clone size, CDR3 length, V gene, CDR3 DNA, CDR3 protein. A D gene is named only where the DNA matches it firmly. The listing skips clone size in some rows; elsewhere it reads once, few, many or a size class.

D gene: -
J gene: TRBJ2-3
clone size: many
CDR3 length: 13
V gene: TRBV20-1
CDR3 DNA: TGCAGTGCCCCCGGGGCTAGCACAGATACGCAGTATTTT
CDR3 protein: CSAPGASTDTQYF

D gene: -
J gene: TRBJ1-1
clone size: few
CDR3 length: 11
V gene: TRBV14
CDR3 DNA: TGTGCCAGCAGCCGATACACTGAAGCTTTCTTT
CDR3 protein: CASSRYTEAFF

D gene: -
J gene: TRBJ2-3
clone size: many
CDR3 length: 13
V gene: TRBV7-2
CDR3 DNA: TGTGCCAGCAGACTTTCGGGACCATATACGCAGTATTTT
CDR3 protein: CASRLSGPYTQYF

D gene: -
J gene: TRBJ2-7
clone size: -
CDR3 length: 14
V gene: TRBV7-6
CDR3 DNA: TGTGCCAGCAGCTCTCGTGGGACTGGCAATGAGCAGTACTTC
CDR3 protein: CASSSRGTGNEQYF

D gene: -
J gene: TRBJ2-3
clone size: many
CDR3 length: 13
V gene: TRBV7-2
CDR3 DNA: TGTGCCAGCAGCTTAAACTATCTGGGTACGCAGTATTTT
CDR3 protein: CASSLNYLGTQYF

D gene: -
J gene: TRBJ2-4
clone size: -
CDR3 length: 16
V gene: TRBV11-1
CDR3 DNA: TGTGCCAGCGGCTTATCGGAATACCTAGCCAAAAACATTCAGTACTTC
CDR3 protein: CASGLSEYLAKNIQYF

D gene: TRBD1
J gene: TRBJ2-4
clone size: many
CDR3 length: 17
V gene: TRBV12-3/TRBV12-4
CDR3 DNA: TGTGCCAGCAGCCCTCTGACAGGGGGCGCCGCCAAAAACATTCAGTACTTC
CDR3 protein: CASSPLTGGAAKNIQYF

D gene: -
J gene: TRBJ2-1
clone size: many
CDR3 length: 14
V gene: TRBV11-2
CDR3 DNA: TGTGCCAGCAGCCACCCCCGGGGCGCCGGTGAGCAGTTCTTC
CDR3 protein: CASSHPRGAGEQFF

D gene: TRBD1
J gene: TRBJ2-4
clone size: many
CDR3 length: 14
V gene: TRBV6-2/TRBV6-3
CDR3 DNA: TGTGCCAGCAGAGAGGGACAGGGTATGGACATTCAGTACTTC
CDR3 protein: CASREGQGMDIQYF

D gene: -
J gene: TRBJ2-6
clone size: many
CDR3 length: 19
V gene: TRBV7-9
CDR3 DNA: TGTGCCAGCAGCTTATTCCCGGGGGCCCTTTTCTCTGGGGCCAACGTCCTGACTTTC
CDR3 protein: CASSLFPGALFSGANVLTF

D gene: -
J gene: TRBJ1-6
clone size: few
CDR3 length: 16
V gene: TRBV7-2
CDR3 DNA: TGTGCCAGCAGCCACGTTTCGGGGGGAGGAGGTTCACCCCTCCACTTT
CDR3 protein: CASSHVSGGGGSPLHF

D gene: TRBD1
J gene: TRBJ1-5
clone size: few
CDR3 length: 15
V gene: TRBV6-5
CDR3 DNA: TGTGCCAGCAGTCGGGACAGGGGGGAGCGTCAGCCCCAGCATTTT
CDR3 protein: CASSRDRGERQPQHF

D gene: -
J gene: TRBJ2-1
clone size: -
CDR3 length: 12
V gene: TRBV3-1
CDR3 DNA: TGTGCCAGCAGCCTAGTAAGAAATAAGCAGTTCTTC
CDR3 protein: CASSLVRNKQFF

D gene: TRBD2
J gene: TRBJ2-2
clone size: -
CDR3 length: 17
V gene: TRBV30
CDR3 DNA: TGTGCCTGGAGTGTCCCGGGACTAGCTTCCCACACCGGGGAGCTGTTTTTT
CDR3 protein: CAWSVPGLASHTGELFF

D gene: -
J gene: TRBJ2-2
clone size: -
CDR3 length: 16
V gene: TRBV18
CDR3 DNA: TGTGCCAGCTCACCCCCGGGACGAACGATCACCGGGGAGCTGTTTTTT
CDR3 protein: CASSPPGRTITGELFF

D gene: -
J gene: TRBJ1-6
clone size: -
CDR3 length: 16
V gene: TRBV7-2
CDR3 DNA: TGTGCCAGCAGCTATAGGGGGGACTTTCGAAATTCACCCCTCCACTTT
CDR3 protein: CASSYRGDFRNSPLHF

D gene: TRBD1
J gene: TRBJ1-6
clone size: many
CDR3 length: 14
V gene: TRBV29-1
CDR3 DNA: TGCAGCGCTAGGAGCCAGGGGGACGATTCACCCCTCCACTTT
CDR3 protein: CSARSQGDDSPLHF

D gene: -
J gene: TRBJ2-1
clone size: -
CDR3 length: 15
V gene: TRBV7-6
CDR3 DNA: TGTGCCAGCAGCCCGCAGCCGACGCGACTCAATGAGCAGTTCTTC
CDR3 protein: CASSPQPTRLNEQFF

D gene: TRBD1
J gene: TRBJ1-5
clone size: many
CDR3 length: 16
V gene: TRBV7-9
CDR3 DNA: TGTGCCAGCAGCTATGGGACAGGGACGTTCAATCAGCCCCAGCATTTT
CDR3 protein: CASSYGTGTFNQPQHF

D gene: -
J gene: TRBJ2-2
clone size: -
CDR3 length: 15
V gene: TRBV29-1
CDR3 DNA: TGCAGCGCCTCTACTCGAGGATCTAACACCGGGGAGCTGTTTTTT
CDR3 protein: CSASTRGSNTGELFF

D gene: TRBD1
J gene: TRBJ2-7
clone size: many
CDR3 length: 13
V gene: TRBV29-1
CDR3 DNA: TGCAGCGTACGGACAGGGACCCTCTACGAGCAGTACTTC
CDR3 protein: CSVRTGTLYEQYF

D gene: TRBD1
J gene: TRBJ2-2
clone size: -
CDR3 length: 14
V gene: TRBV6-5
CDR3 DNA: TGTGCCAGCAGCCGACAGGGGCCCGTCGGGGAGCTGTTTTTT
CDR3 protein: CASSRQGPVGELFF

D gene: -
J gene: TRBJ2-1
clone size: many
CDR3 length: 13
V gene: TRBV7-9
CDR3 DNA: TGTGCCAGCAGCCCCCCCCCAGGGGTCGAGCAGTTCTTC
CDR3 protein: CASSPPPGVEQFF

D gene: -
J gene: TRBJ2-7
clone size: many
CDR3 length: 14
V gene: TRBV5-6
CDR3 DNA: TGTGCCAGCAGCTACCCGACAGAATCCTACGAGCAGTACTTC
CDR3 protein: CASSYPTESYEQYF

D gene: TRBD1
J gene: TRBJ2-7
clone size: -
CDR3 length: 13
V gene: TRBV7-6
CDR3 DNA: TGTGCCAGCAGCTCCAACAGGGGGCGCGAGCAGTACTTC
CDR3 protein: CASSSNRGREQYF

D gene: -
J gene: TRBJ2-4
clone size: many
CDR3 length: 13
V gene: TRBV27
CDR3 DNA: TGTGCCAGCAGTGCGACAGGCGGAAACATTCAGTACTTC
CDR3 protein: CASSATGGNIQYF

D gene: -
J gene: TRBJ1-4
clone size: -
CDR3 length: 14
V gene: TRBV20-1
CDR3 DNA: TGCAGTGCTAGAGATCCAGGGGTAGATGAAAAACTGTTTTTT
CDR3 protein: CSARDPGVDEKLFF

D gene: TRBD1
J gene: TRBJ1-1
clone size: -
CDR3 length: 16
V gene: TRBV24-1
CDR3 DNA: TGTGCCACCAGTGATTCGCGACAGGGCTTGGGCACTGAAGCTTTCTTT
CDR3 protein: CATSDSRQGLGTEAFF